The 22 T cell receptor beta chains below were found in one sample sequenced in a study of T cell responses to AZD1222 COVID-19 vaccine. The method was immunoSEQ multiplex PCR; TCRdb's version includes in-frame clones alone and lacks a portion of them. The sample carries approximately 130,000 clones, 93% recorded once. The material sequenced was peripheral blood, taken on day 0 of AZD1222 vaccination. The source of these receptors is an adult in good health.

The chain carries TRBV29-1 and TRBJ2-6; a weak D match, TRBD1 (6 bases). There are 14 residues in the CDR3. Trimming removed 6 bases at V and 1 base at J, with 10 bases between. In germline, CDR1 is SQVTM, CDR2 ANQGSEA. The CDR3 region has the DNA TGCAGCGTGGCCCAGGGGTCTGGGGCCAACGTCCTGACTTTC. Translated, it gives CSVAQGSGANVLTF.

The chain's CDR3 is CASSPPGTGLSGYTF. DNA for the CDR3: TGTGCCAGCAGCCCCCCCGGGACAGGGTTGAGTGGCTACACCTTC. This chain uses TRBV14 with TRBJ1-2; 9 bases agree with TRBD1. The CDR3 has 15 residues. From germline, CDR1 is SGHDN and CDR2 FVKESK. With V trimmed by 4 bases and J by 7 bases, 10 bases remained unmatched. Combining the CDR3 with reference TRBV14 and TRBJ1-2 gives the whole variable domain EAGVTQFPSHSVIEKGQTVTLRCDPISGHDNLYWYRRVMGKEIKFLLHFVKESKQDESGMPNNRFLAERTGGTYSTLKVQPAELEDSGVYFCASSPPGTGLSGYTFGSGTRLTVV.

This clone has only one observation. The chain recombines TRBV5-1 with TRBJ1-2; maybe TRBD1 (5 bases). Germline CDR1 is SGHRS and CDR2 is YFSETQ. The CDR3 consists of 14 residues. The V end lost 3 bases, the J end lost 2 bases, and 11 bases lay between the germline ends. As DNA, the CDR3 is TGCGCCAGCAGCTCCGAACAGGCGAACTATGGCTACACCTTC. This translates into CASSSEQANYGYTF.

The CDR3 sequence: CAANRRSYTGELFF. Here the CDR3 DNA reads TGTGCAGCCAATCGGCGGAGCTACACCGGGGAGCTGTTTTTT. The J gene is TRBJ2-2, the V gene TRBV21-1; the table's D gene call, TRBD2, was not cross checked with the DNA. TRBV21-1 counts as a pseudogene. The CDR3 extends over 14 amino acids.

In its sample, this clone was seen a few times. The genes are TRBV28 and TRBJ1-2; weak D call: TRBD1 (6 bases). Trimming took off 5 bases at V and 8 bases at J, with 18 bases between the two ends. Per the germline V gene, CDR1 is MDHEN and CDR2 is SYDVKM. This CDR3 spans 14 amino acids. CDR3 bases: TGTGCCAGCAGTCTTCAGGGGACCTTTCGCGGCTACACCTTC. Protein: CASSLQGTFRGYTF.

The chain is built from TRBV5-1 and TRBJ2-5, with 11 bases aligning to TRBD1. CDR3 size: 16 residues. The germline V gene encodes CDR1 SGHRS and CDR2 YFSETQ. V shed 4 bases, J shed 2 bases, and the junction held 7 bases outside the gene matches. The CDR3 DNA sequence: TGCGCCAGCAGCCCTGGGACAGGGGGGAGGCAAGAGACCCAGTACTTC. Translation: CASSPGTGGRQETQYF.

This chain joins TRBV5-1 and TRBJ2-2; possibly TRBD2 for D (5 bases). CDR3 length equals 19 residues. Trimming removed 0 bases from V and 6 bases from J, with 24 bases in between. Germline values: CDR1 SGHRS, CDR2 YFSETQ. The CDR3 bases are TGCGCCAGCAGCTTGGCCGGGATAGCTGGGTTGTTAAGGTCCGGGGAGCTGTTTTTT. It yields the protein CASSLAGIAGLLRSGELFF. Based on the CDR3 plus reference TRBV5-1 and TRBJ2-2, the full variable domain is KAGVTQTPRYLIKTRGQQVTLSCSPISGHRSVSWYQQTPGQGLQFLFEYFSETQRNKGNFPGRFSGRQFSNSRSEMNVSTLELGDSALYLCASSLAGIAGLLRSGELFFGEGSRLTVL.

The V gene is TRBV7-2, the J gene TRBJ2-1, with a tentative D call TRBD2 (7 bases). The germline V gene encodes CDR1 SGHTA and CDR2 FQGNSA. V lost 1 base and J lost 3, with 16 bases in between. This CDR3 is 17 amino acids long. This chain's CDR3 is CASSLDGRGAFYNEQFF. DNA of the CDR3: TGTGCCAGCAGCTTAGACGGACGGGGGGCTTTCTACAATGAGCAGTTCTTC.

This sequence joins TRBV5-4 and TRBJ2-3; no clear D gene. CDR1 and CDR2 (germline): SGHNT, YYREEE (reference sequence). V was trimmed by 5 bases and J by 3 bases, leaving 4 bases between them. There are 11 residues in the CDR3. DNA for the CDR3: TGTGCCAGCAGTTTAACAGATACGCAGTATTTT. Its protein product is CASSLTDTQYF.

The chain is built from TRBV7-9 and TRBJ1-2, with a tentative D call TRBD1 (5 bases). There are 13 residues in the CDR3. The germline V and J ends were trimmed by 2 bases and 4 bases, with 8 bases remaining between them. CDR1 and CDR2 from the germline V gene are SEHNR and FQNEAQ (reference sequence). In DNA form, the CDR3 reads TGTGCCAGCAGCTTACGGGGCCGCTATGGCTACACCTTC. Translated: CASSLRGRYGYTF.

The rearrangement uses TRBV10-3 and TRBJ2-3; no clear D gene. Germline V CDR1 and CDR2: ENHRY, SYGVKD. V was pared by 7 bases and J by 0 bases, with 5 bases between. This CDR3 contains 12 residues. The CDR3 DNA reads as TGTGCCATCACCACTAGCACAGATACGCAGTATTTT. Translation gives CAITTSTDTQYF.

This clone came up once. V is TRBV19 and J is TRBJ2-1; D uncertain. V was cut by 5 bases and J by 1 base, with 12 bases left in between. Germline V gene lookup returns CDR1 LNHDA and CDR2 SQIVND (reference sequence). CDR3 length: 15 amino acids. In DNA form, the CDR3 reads TGTGCCAGTAGTCCTTCCAGCCGTTCCTACAATGAGCAGTTCTTC. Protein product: CASSPSSRSYNEQFF.

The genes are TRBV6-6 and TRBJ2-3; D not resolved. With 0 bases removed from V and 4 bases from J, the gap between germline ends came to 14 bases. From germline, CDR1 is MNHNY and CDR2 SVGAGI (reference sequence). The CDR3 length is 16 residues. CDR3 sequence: CASSYSKSRVADTQYF. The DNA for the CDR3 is TGTGCCAGCAGTTACTCCAAAAGCCGTGTTGCAGATACGCAGTATTTT.

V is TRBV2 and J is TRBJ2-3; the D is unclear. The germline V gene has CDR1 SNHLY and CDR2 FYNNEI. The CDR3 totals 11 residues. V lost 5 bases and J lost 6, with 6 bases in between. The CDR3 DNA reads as TGTGCCAGCAGTCCCTTCGATACGCAGTATTTT. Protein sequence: CASSPFDTQYF. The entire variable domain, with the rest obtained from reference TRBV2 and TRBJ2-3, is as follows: EPEVTQTPSHQVTQMGQEVILRCVPISNHLYFYWYRQILGQKVEFLVSFYNNEISEKSEIFDDQFSVERPDGSNFTLKIRSTKLEDSAMYFCASSPFDTQYFGPGTRLTVL.

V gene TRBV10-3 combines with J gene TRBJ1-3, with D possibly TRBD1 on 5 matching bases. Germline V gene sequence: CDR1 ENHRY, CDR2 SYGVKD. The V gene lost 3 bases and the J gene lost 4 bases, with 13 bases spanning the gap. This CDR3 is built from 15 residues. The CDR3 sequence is CAISDVRDRGNTIYF. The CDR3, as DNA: TGTGCCATCAGTGACGTTCGGGACCGAGGAAACACCATATATTTT.

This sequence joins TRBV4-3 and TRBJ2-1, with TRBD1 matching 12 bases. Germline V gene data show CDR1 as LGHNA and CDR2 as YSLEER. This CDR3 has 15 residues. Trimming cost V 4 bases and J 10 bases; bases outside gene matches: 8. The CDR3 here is CASSLRDRGQGEQFF. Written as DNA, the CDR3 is TGCGCCAGCAGCCTCCGGGACAGGGGGCAGGGGGAGCAGTTCTTC.

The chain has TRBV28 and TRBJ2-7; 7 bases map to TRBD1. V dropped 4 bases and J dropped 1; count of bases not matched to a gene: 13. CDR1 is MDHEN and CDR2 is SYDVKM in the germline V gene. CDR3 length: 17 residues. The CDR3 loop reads CASSWRLQTGISYEQYF. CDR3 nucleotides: TGTGCCAGCAGTTGGAGGCTCCAGACAGGGATATCCTACGAGCAGTACTTC.

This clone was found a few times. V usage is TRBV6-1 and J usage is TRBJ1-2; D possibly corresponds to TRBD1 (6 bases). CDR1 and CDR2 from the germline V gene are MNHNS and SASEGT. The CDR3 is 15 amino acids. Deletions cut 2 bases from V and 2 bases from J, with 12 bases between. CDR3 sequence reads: CASSELSGANYGYTF. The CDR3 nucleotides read TGTGCCAGCAGTGAACTTTCAGGGGCGAACTATGGCTACACCTTC.

CDR3 bases: TGTGCCAGCAGCGTAGGGGAGGGGCTCGGCTATGGCTACACCTTC. Translating gives CASSVGEGLGYGYTF. The chain employs TRBV9 and TRBJ1-2, with D perhaps TRBD1 (5 bases). CDR3 length: 15 residues. V shed 0 bases and J shed 4 bases, with 13 bases lying between them. Germline lookup yields CDR1 SGDLS and CDR2 YYNGEE.

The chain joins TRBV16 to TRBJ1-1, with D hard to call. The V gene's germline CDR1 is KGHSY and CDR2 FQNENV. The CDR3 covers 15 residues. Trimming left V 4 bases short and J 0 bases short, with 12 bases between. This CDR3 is CASSPQEGMNTEAFF. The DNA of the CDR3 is TGTGCCAGCAGCCCCCAGGAGGGTATGAACACTGAAGCTTTCTTT.

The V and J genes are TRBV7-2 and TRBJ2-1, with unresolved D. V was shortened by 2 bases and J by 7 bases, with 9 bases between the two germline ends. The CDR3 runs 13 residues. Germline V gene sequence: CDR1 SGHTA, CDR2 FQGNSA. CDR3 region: CASSLIPLNEQFF. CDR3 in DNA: TGTGCCAGCAGCTTAATCCCTTTGAATGAGCAGTTCTTC. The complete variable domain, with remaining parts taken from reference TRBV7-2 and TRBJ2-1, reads GAGVSQSPSNKVTEKGKDVELRCDPISGHTALYWYRQSLGQGLEFLIYFQGNSAPDKSGLPSDRFSAERTGGSVSTLTIQRTQQEDSAVYLCASSLIPLNEQFFGPGTRLTVL.

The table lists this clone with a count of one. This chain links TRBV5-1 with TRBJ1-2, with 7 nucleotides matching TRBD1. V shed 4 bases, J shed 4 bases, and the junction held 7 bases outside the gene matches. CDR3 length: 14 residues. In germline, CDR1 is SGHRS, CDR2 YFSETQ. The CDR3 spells CASSPRDRSYGYTF. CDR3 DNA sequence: TGCGCCAGCAGCCCACGGGACAGATCCTATGGCTACACCTTC. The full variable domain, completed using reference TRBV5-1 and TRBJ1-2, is KAGVTQTPRYLIKTRGQQVTLSCSPISGHRSVSWYQQTPGQGLQFLFEYFSETQRNKGNFPGRFSGRQFSNSRSEMNVSTLELGDSALYLCASSPRDRSYGYTFGSGTRLTVV.